The next 27 T cell receptor beta chains were all read from a single sample in a study of blood T cell repertoires in COVID-19. The table came from immunoSEQ multiplex PCR; TCRdb's copy has only in-frame clones and leaves some out. The repertoire holds roughly 230,000 clones, around 87% seen once, with approximately 2.1% in the top ten. The sample consisted of peripheral blood. These receptors came from a woman aged 55-69 years with COVID-19, enrolled during active disease.

CDR3 coding DNA: TGTGCCAGCAGCTTTCCGGGACAGGGAGATGGCTACACCTTC. It codes for CASSFPGQGDGYTF. The chain couples TRBV7-9 to TRBJ1-2, with 9 bases that match TRBD1. The CDR3 extends over 14 amino acids. The trim removed 3 bases at V and 6 bases at J, leaving 5 bases unmatched. Germline V gene sequence: CDR1 SEHNR, CDR2 FQNEAQ (reference sequence). The full variable domain, rest sourced from reference TRBV7-9 and TRBJ1-2, is DTGVSQNPRHKITKRGQNVTFRCDPISEHNRLYWYRQTLGQGPEFLTYFQNEAQLEKSRLLSDRFSAERPKGSFSTLEIQRTEQGDSAMYLCASSFPGQGDGYTFGSGTRLTVV.

This rearrangement joins TRBV5-8 to TRBJ1-2, with D maybe TRBD1 (5 bases). This CDR3 is 11 amino acids long. Trimming stripped 4 bases from V and 8 bases from J, with 9 bases between. CDR1 SGHTS and CDR2 YDEGEE come from the germline V gene. This CDR3 is CASSLRTGYTF. The CDR3 region has the DNA TGTGCCAGCAGCCTACGGACAGGCTACACCTTC. Full variable domain (missing parts from reference TRBV5-8 and TRBJ1-2): EAGVTQSPTHLIKTRGQQATLRCSPISGHTSVYWYQQALGLGLQFLLWYDEGEERNRGNFPPRFSGRQFPNYSSELNVNALELEDSALYLCASSLRTGYTFGSGTRLTVV.

CDR3 in amino acids: CAVQGTTEAFF. The CDR3 DNA follows: TGTGCTGTTCAGGGGACCACTGAAGCTTTCTTT. J is TRBJ1-1 and V is TRBV3-1 (or the pseudogene TRBV3-2); D perhaps matches TRBD1 (6 bases). Germline V gene data show CDR1 as LGHDT and CDR2 as YNNKEL (reference sequence). This CDR3 contains 11 residues.

V is TRBV5-1 and J is TRBJ1-5; TRBD1 might be the D (6 bases). V shed 4 bases and J shed 5 bases, with 16 bases lying between them. The CDR3 consists of 15 residues. Germline V lookup: CDR1 SGHRS, CDR2 YFSETQ. The CDR3 region is CASSPGDHPDQPQHF. The DNA for the CDR3 is TGCGCCAGCAGCCCAGGGGACCACCCCGATCAGCCCCAGCATTTT.

The CDR3 loop reads CASTGQGKNSPLHF. The CDR3 DNA sequence: TGTGCCAGTACTGGACAGGGGAAGAATTCACCCCTCCACTTT. The chain is built from TRBV19 and TRBJ1-6; TRBD1 agrees at 9 bases. CDR3 length equals 14 residues. V lost 7 bases to trimming and J lost 7 bases; unmatched junction nucleotides: 5. The germline V gene encodes CDR1 LNHDA and CDR2 SQIVND (reference sequence).

The rearrangement joins TRBV5-6 to TRBJ1-5; 7 bases are shared with TRBD1. The CDR3 is 13 residues long. V dropped 4 bases and J dropped 9; count of bases not matched to a gene: 7. Germline V gene data show CDR1 as SGHDT and CDR2 as YYEEEE. The CDR3 coding sequence is TGTGCCAGCAGCCCGGGACAGTCAAGGCCCCAGCATTTT. Encoded protein: CASSPGQSRPQHF.

The chain has TRBV29-1 and TRBJ1-2; 10 nucleotides align to TRBD1. Germline CDR1 is SQVTM and CDR2 is ANQGSEA. Losses at the gene ends were 7 bases for V and 8 bases for J; bases not matched to a gene: 7. The CDR3 extends over 12 amino acids. As DNA, the CDR3 is TGCAGCGCGCGACAGGGGGCGGGAGGCTACACCTTC. It encodes CSARQGAGGYTF.

The chain couples TRBV7-8 to TRBJ2-1, with 10 bases that match TRBD2. This CDR3 is built from 15 residues. Germline CDR1 reads SGHVS; CDR2 reads FQNEAQ. The J segment lost 6 bases and the V segment lost 5 bases, leaving 7 bases of the junction unmatched. This CDR3 is CASSAQGLAANEQFF. The DNA of the CDR3 is TGTGCCAGCAGCGCCCAAGGACTAGCGGCCAATGAGCAGTTCTTC.

The rearrangement links TRBV9 to TRBJ1-4; D ambiguous. The CDR3 contains 15 residues. The V end lost 0 bases, the J end lost 5 bases, and 11 bases lay between the germline ends. CDR1 is SGDLS, CDR2 YYNGEE, per germline. The CDR3 here is CASSVAPGSNEKLFF. CDR3 nucleotide sequence: TGTGCCAGCAGCGTAGCGCCGGGGAGCAATGAAAAACTGTTTTTT.

The CDR3 DNA reads as TGTGCCACGACACAGTATATCGCGAACACCGGGGAGCTGTTTTTT. This encodes CATTQYIANTGELFF. This chain connects TRBV6-5 to TRBJ2-2; unclear D gene. Germline loops: CDR1 MNHEY, CDR2 SVGAGI. The CDR3 is 15 amino acids. With 10 bases removed from V and 0 bases from J, the gap between germline ends came to 15 bases.

This clone was seen a few times. This chain connects TRBV2 to TRBJ1-6, with 7 positions matching TRBD1. Germline V lookup: CDR1 SNHLY, CDR2 FYNNEI. CDR3 length: 15 residues. V lost 4 bases to trimming and J lost 11 bases; unmatched junction nucleotides: 11. The CDR3 DNA sequence: TGTGCCAGCAGTGTGGACCCCCCGACAGGGCCACCCCTCCACTTT. This codes for CASSVDPPTGPPLHF.

The count of this clone is one. This rearrangement joins TRBV5-1 to TRBJ2-5, with TRBD2 matching 7 bases. Germline V gene data show CDR1 as SGHRS and CDR2 as YFSETQ. Unmatched junction bases numbered 8, after V lost 4 bases and J lost 5 bases. The CDR3 extends over 14 amino acids. CDR3 loop: CASSPGRLGETQYF. CDR3 DNA sequence: TGCGCCAGCAGCCCCGGGAGGCTAGGCGAGACCCAGTACTTC. The full variable domain, in which reference TRBV5-1 and TRBJ2-5 provide the parts outside the CDR3, is KAGVTQTPRYLIKTRGQQVTLSCSPISGHRSVSWYQQTPGQGLQFLFEYFSETQRNKGNFPGRFSGRQFSNSRSEMNVSTLELGDSALYLCASSPGRLGETQYFGPGTRLLVL.

This chain uses TRBV6-5 with TRBJ1-2; D possibly corresponds to TRBD1 (5 bases). Germline-derived CDR1 and CDR2 are MNHEY and SVGAGI. The CDR3 is made up of 13 amino acids. V lost 2 bases and J lost 6, with 10 bases in between. CDR3: CASSYRGAHGYTF. The CDR3 nucleotides read TGTGCCAGCAGTTACCGCGGGGCGCATGGCTACACCTTC.

The gene calls are TRBV19 and TRBJ2-1; TRBD1 is a possible D gene (6 bases). Germline V gene data show CDR1 as LNHDA and CDR2 as SQIVND (reference sequence). Trimming removed 4 bases from V and 4 bases from J, with 17 bases in between. This CDR3 contains 16 residues. The CDR3 DNA is TGTGCCAGTAGTAATTTTCCCGACAGGAAATACAATGAGCAGTTCTTC. Translation: CASSNFPDRKYNEQFF.

The chain carries TRBV2 and TRBJ1-2; TRBD1 matches 9 bases. V lost 6 bases, J lost 4 bases, and 6 bases stayed unmatched. Germline CDR1 is SNHLY and CDR2 is FYNNEI. This CDR3 has 14 amino acids. CDR3 region: CASRGTGSLYGYTF. The CDR3, as DNA: TGTGCCAGCAGGGGGACAGGGAGTCTCTATGGCTACACCTTC. The entire variable domain, with the rest obtained from reference TRBV2 and TRBJ1-2, is as follows: EPEVTQTPSHQVTQMGQEVILRCVPISNHLYFYWYRQILGQKVEFLVSFYNNEISEKSEIFDDQFSVERPDGSNFTLKIRSTKLEDSAMYFCASRGTGSLYGYTFGSGTRLTVV.

Here the CDR3 DNA reads TGTGCCAGCAGCCAAAGCTGGGGAGCTAACTATGGCTACACCTTC. Protein sequence: CASSQSWGANYGYTF. The V call is TRBV14, the J call TRBJ1-2; D not certain. The CDR3 length is 15 residues. V was shortened by 2 bases and J by 0 bases, with 10 bases between the two germline ends. Germline V gene data show CDR1 as SGHDN and CDR2 as FVKESK.

This chain links TRBV18 with TRBJ1-1; 8 bases match TRBD1. CDR3 length: 14 residues. V was clipped by 2 bases and J by 5 bases; unmatched bases: 4. Germline-derived CDR1 and CDR2 are KGHSH and LQKENI. In DNA, the CDR3 is TGTGCCAGCTCACCAGATACAGGGGGGACTGAAGCTTTCTTT. Amino acid sequence: CASSPDTGGTEAFF.

This clone was picked up a small number of times. This chain links TRBV6-4 with TRBJ1-2; 10 bases map to TRBD1. This CDR3 region has 14 residues. CDR1 and CDR2 (germline): MRHNA, SNTAGT. With V trimmed by 4 bases and J by 8 bases, 7 bases remained unmatched. CDR3 protein: CASSAGTGVRGYTF. The CDR3 nucleotides are TGTGCCAGCAGTGCCGGGACAGGGGTTAGGGGCTACACCTTC.

A word on this clone: Other nucleotide sequences in the sample specify the same CDR3. This chain uses TRBV6-2 or TRBV6-3 with TRBJ2-7; the D is unclear. The CDR3 is made up of 11 amino acids. V lost 5 bases and J 3 bases, leaving 5 bases between the germline ends. The germline V gene has CDR1 MNHEY and CDR2 SVGEGT. The CDR3, as DNA: TGTGCCAGCAGTCACAGCTACGAGCAGTACTTC. Translation: CASSHSYEQYF.

The V and J genes are TRBV19 and TRBJ2-2; 7 bases are shared with TRBD1. This CDR3 has 15 residues. Trimming cost V 5 bases and J 2 bases; bases outside gene matches: 5. Germline values: CDR1 LNHDA, CDR2 SQIVND (reference sequence). The CDR3 here is CASSARQGNTGELFF. CDR3 DNA sequence: TGTGCCAGTAGTGCGCGACAGGGTAACACCGGGGAGCTGTTTTTT.

The V and J genes are TRBV7-2 and TRBJ1-2; D is perhaps TRBD1 (6 bases). Per germline, CDR1 SGHTA and CDR2 FQGNSA. The V gene lost 8 bases and the J gene lost 2 bases, with 12 bases spanning the gap. The CDR3 loop spans 13 amino acids. The CDR3 nucleotides are TGTGCCAGCTTACAGGGATTGAACTATGGCTACACCTTC. Amino acid sequence: CASLQGLNYGYTF. The full variable domain, with the rest looked up from reference TRBV7-2 and TRBJ1-2, is GAGVSQSPSNKVTEKGKDVELRCDPISGHTALYWYRQSLGQGLEFLIYFQGNSAPDKSGLPSDRFSAERTGGSVSTLTIQRTQQEDSAVYLCASLQGLNYGYTFGSGTRLTVV.

The chain links TRBV4-3 to TRBJ1-6; 9 bases are a match to TRBD1. V shed 0 bases and J 5 bases; nucleotides not matched to a gene: 2. In germline, CDR1 is LGHNA, CDR2 YSLEER. CDR3 length: 16 residues. The DNA for the CDR3 is TGCGCCAGCAGCCAAGAGGGGACAGGGAATAATTCACCCCTCCACTTT. As protein: CASSQEGTGNNSPLHF.

V gene TRBV30 combines with J gene TRBJ1-1, with D unclear. This CDR3 is built from 13 residues. Germline CDR1 GTSNPN, CDR2 SVGIG (reference sequence). Trimming left V 3 bases short and J 1 base short, with 9 bases between. The CDR3 reads CAWSRGGNTEAFF. The CDR3 DNA reads as TGTGCCTGGAGCCGAGGTGGGAACACTGAAGCTTTCTTT.

This chain joins TRBV3-1 (or the pseudogene TRBV3-2) and TRBJ1-1; a weak D match, TRBD1 (5 bases). Trimming removed 0 bases at V and 4 bases at J, with 15 bases between. The germline V gene encodes CDR1 LGHDT and CDR2 YNNKEL (reference sequence). The CDR3 is 16 amino acids. This chain's CDR3 is CASSQDWGGGGTEAFF. The CDR3 nucleotides are TGTGCCAGCAGCCAAGATTGGGGGGGAGGAGGCACTGAAGCTTTCTTT.

The chain uses TRBV6-2 or TRBV6-3 and TRBJ2-7; 14 nucleotides agree with TRBD2. The germline V gene has CDR1 MNHEY and CDR2 SVGEGT. The junction had 8 bases not matched to a gene; V was cut back by 6 bases and J by 1 base. The length of the CDR3 is 17 residues. CDR3 sequence reads: CASSWHGLAGGSYEQYF. The CDR3 DNA reads TGTGCCAGCAGCTGGCATGGACTAGCGGGGGGATCCTACGAGCAGTACTTC.

V is TRBV7-9 and J is TRBJ1-1, with D hard to call. Germline V gives CDR1 SEHNR, CDR2 FQNEAQ (reference sequence). This CDR3 comprises 13 residues. V gave up 6 bases and J gave up 2 bases, with 10 bases separating them. In nucleotides, the CDR3 is TGTGCCAGCAGTTCCCCGTCTAACACTGAAGCTTTCTTT. The encoded protein is CASSSPSNTEAFF.

This chain joins TRBV7-9 and TRBJ2-1, with 9 bases identical to TRBD1. Germline loops: CDR1 SEHNR, CDR2 FQNEAQ (reference sequence). V trimming: 1 base; J trimming: 1 base; junction bases outside the gene matches: 8. The CDR3 extends over 18 amino acids. CDR3 in amino acids: CASSLGGTGWGSYNEQFF. CDR3 sequence (DNA): TGTGCCAGCAGCTTAGGTGGGACAGGGTGGGGTTCCTACAATGAGCAGTTCTTC. Full variable domain (missing parts from reference TRBV7-9 and TRBJ2-1): DTGVSQNPRHKITKRGQNVTFRCDPISEHNRLYWYRQTLGQGPEFLTYFQNEAQLEKSRLLSDRFSAERPKGSFSTLEIQRTEQGDSAMYLCASSLGGTGWGSYNEQFFGPGTRLTVL.